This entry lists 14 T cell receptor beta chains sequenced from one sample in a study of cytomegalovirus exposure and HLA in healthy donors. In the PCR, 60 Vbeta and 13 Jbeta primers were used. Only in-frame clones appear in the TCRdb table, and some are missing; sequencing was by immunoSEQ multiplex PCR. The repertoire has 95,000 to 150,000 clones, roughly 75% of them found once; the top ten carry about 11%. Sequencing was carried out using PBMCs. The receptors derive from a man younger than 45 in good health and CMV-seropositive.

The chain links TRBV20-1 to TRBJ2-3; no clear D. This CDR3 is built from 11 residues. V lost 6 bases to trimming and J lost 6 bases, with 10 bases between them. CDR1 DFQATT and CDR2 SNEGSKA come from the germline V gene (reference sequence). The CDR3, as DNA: TGCAGTGCCCTCCCTCGTGATACGCAGTATTTT. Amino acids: CSALPRDTQYF.

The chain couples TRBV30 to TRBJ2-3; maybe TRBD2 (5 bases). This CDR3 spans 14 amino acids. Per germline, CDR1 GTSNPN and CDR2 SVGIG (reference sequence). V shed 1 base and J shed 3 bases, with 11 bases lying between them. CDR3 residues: CAWSATTRTDTQYF. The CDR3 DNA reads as TGTGCCTGGAGTGCGACTACGAGGACAGATACGCAGTATTTT.

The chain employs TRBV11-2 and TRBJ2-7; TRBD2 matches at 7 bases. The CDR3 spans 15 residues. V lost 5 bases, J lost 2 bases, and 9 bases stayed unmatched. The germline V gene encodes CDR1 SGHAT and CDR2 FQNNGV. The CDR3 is CASSRGSSGTYEQYF. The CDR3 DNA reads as TGTGCCAGCAGCCGAGGGTCTAGCGGAACCTACGAGCAGTACTTC.

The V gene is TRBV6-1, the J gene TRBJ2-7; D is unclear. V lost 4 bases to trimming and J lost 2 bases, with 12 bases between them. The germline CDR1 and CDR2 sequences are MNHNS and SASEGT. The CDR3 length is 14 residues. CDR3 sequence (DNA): TGTGCCAGCAGTGGGTCGGGTGTCCCCTACGAGCAGTACTTC. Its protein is CASSGSGVPYEQYF.

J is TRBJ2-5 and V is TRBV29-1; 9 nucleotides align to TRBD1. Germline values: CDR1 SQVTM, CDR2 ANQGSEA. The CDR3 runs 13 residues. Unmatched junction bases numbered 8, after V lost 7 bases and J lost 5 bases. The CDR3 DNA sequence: TGCAGCGCAGAACAGGGGGCTCGGGAGACCCAGTACTTC. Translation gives CSAEQGARETQYF.

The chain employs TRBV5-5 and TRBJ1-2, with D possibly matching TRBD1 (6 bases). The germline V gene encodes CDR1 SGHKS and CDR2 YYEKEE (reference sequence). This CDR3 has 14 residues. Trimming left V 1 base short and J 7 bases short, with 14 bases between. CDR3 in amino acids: CASSLYRRGIGYTF. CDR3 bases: TGTGCCAGCAGCTTGTATCGCAGGGGAATTGGCTACACCTTC.

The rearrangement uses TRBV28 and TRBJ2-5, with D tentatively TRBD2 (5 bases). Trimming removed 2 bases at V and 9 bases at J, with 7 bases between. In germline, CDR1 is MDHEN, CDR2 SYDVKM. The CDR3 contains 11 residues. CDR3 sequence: CASSLEGPQYF. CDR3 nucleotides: TGTGCCAGCAGTTTAGAGGGTCCCCAGTACTTC.

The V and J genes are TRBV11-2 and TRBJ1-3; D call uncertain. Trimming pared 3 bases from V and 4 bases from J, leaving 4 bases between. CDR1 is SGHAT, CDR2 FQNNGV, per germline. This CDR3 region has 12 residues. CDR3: CASSFEGNTIYF. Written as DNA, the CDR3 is TGTGCCAGCAGCTTCGAGGGAAACACCATATATTTT.

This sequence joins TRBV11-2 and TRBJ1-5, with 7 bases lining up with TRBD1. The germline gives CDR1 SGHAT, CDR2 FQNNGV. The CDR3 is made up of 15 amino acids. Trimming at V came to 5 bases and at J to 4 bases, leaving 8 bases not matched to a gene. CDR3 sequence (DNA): TGTGCCAGCAGCGCGACAGGGAACGGGAATCAGCCCCAGCATTTT. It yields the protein CASSATGNGNQPQHF.

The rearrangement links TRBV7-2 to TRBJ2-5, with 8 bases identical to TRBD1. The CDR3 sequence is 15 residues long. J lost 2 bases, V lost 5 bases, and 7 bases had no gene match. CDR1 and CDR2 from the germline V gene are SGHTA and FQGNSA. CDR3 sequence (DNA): TGTGCCAGCAGCCTTCGGACAGGGAGTCAAGAGACCCAGTACTTC. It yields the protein CASSLRTGSQETQYF.

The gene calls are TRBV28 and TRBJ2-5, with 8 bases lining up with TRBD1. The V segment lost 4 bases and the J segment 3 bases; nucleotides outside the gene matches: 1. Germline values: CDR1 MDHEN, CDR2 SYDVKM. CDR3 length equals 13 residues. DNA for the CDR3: TGTGCCAGCAGTTCGGGACAGGAAGAGACCCAGTACTTC. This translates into CASSSGQEETQYF.

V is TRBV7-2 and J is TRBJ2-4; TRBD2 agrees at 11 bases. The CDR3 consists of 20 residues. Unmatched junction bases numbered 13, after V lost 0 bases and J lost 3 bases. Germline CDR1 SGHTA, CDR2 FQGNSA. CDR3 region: CASSLALAGGLIFGKNIQYF. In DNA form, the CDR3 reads TGTGCCAGCAGCTTAGCCCTAGCGGGAGGACTCATCTTTGGCAAAAACATTCAGTACTTC.

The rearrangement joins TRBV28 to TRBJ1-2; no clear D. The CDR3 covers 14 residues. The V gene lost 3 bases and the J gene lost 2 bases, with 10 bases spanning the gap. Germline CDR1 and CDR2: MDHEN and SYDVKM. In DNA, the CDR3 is TGTGCCAGCAGTTTTATACGTGAGAACTATGGCTACACCTTC. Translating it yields CASSFIRENYGYTF.

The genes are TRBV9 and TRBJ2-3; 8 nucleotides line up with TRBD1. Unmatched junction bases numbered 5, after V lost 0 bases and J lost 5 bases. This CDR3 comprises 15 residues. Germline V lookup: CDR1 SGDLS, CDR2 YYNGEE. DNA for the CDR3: TGTGCCAGCAGCGTAGAATCAGGGGGCGAAGATACGCAGTATTTT. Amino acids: CASSVESGGEDTQYF.